The present TCR beta chain was sequenced within a study of shared clonotypes between healthy human individuals. The study, taken as a whole, reports: A reduction in generation probabilities was seen for non-shared clonotypes relative to those shared by all four donors. Larger richness was generally estimated for naive than memory subsets. The sharing of approximately 5.1% of naive CD4 clonotypes was seen across a handful of donors.

Naive CD8 populations comprised CD45RO-negative cells positively selected for CCR7, excluding terminally differentiated effector memory CD45RA+ cells. Sequencing was performed with immunoSEQ multiplex PCR; in TCRdb, only in-frame clones are kept and a portion is missing. This table has over 2,000,000 clones, 90% to 95% appearing once. As regards this clone: Its target is unknown.

V was shortened by 4 bases and J by 0 bases, with 10 bases between the two germline ends. The CDR3 covers 15 residues. Germline-derived CDR1 and CDR2 are MGHRA and YSYEKL. This sequence joins TRBV4-1 and TRBJ2-1; possibly TRBD1 or TRBD2 for D (5 bases each). Sequencing used naive CD8+ T cells from PBMCs. The TCR originated in a man aged 18 to 30 in good health. Some clones in this sample may be carry-over from other donors' samples. The CDR3 DNA is TGCGCCAGCAGCCTTTATGGGGGCTCCTACAATGAGCAGTTCTTC. As protein: CASSLYGGSYNEQFF.